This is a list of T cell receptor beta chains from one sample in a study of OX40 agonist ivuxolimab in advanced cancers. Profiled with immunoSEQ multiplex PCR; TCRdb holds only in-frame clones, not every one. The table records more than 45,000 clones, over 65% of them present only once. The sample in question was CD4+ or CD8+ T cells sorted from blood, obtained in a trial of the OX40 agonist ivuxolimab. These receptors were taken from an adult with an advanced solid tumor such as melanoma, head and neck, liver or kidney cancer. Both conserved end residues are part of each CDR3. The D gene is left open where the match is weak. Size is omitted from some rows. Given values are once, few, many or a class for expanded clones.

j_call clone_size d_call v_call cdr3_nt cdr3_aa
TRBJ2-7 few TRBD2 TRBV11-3 TGTGCCAGCAGCTTAGGGGGTAGCGGGACCGGGGACGAGCAGTACTTC CASSLGGSGTGDEQYF
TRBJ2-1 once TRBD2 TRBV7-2 TGTGCCAGCAGACAGGGACTAGCGGAAGGGAATGAGCAGTTCTTC CASRQGLAEGNEQFF
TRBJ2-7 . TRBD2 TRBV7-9 TGTGCCAGCAGCTCCCGCATGGGACTAGCGGGGTACGAGCAGTACTTC CASSSRMGLAGYEQYF
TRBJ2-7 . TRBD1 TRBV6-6 TGTGCCAGCAGTCTGTGGGACAGGGCGGGCGAGCAGTACTTC CASSLWDRAGEQYF
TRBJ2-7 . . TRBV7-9 TGTGCCAGCAGCGAAGGACTATCCTACGAGCAGTACTTC CASSEGLSYEQYF
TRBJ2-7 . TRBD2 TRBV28 TGTGCCAGCACCAGGACTAGTTACGAGCAGTACTTC CASTRTSYEQYF
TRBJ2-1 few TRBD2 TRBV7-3 TGTGCCAGCAGCTTATCAGGGAGGGCCTCCTACAATGAGCAGTTCTTC CASSLSGRASYNEQFF
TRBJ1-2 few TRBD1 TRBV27 TGTGCCAGCAGTTCCTACAGGGGCCCCGCCTCGGGGGGCTACACCTTC CASSSYRGPASGGYTF
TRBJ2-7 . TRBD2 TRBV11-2 TGTGCCAGCAGCCCCTCCGGGGGGTCCTACGAGCAGTACTTC CASSPSGGSYEQYF
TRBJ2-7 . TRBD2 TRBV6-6 TGTGCCAGCAGTTACCCCAGCGGGGCCGAGCAGTACTTC CASSYPSGAEQYF
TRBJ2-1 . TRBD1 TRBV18 TGTGCCAGCTCACCACGTGGACAGGGGGCCTACAATGAGCAGTTCTTC CASSPRGQGAYNEQFF
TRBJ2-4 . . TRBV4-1 TGCGCCAGCAGCCAAGGGTACGGGGCCAAAAACATTCAGTACTTC CASSQGYGAKNIQYF
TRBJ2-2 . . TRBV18 TGTGCCAGCTCACCAAGAGGACCAGGGGCGAACACCGGGGAGCTGTTTTTT CASSPRGPGANTGELFF
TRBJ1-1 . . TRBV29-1 TGCAGCGTTGACCTTAACACCGGGGGCAGGGAAGCTTTCTTT CSVDLNTGGREAFF
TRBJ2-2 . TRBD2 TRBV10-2 TGCGCCAGCACCTGGACTAGCGGGACGAACACCGGGGAGCTGTTTTTT CASTWTSGTNTGELFF
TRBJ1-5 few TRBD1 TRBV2 TGTGCCAGCAGCTTCTATCCAGGGGGGAATCAGCCCCAGCATTTT CASSFYPGGNQPQHF
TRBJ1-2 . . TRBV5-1 TGCGCCAGCAGCTTGGCAATGCAGGGGTCTTATGGCTACACCTTC CASSLAMQGSYGYTF
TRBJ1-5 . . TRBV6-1 TGTGCCAGCAGTGAATCATTGGGGAATCAGCCCCAGCATTTT CASSESLGNQPQHF
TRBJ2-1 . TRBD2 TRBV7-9 TGTGCCGGAAGTCTAGCGGGATTAATCAATGAGCAGTTCTTC CAGSLAGLINEQFF
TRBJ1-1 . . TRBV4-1 TGCGCCAGCAGCCAAGGATTCGTGGGGCGACAAGCTTTCTTT CASSQGFVGRQAFF
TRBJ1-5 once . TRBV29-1 TGCAGCGTAGCGATTCAGGGGACGGGCAATCAGCCCCAGCATTTT CSVAIQGTGNQPQHF
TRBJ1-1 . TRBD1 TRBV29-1 TGCAGCGTTGAAGACATCCAGACAGGGATGTTTACTGAAGCTTTCTTT CSVEDIQTGMFTEAFF
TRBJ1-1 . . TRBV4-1 TGCGCCAGCAGCCACCACTTGAGGAGGTCGAAAAAGGAGAAGGCTTTCTTT CASSHHLRRSKKEKAFF
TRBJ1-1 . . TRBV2 TGTGCCAGCAGCCGCACCACTGAAGCTTTCTTT CASSRTTEAFF
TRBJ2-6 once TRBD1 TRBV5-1 TGCGCCAGCAGCCCGGGACAGGGGCGGTGGGGGGCCAACGTCCTGACTTTC CASSPGQGRWGANVLTF
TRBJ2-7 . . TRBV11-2 TGTGCCAGCAGCTTAGTTGTAGGGAGCTCCTACGAGCAGTACTTC CASSLVVGSSYEQYF
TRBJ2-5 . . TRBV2 TGTGCCAGCAGGTTCCATCCAAAAGAGACCCAGTACTTC CASRFHPKETQYF
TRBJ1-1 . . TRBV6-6 TGTGCCAGCTGCAGGTATGGCACTGAAGCTTTCTTT CASCRYGTEAFF
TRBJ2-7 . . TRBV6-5 TGTGCCAGCAGTTACTCGACCCGGGACCCCTACGAGCAGTACTTC CASSYSTRDPYEQYF
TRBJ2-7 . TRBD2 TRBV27 TGTGCCAGCAGATCACATAGCGGGTACGAGCAGTACTTC CASRSHSGYEQYF
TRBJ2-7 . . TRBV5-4 TGTGCCAGCAGCTTGGAGGAGGGTCCATACGAGCAGTACTTC CASSLEEGPYEQYF
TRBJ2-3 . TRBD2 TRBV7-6 TGTGCCACCCGAGCGGGAGGGGGCACAGATACGCAGTATTTT CATRAGGGTDTQYF
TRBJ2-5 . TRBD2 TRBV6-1 TGTGCCAGCAGTGCCCTTCGGGACCCATACGGGAGGGGGGAGACCCAGTACTTC CASSALRDPYGRGETQYF
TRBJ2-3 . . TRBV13 TGTGCCAGCAGCTTAGGAATTACTCACACAGATACGCAGTATTTT CASSLGITHTDTQYF
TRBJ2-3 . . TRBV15 TGTGCCACCAGCAGAGATTTAGGCACAGATACGCAGTATTTT CATSRDLGTDTQYF
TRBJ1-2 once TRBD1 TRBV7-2 TGTGCCAGCAGCCCCTGGACAGGGTCGAATGGCTACACCTTC CASSPWTGSNGYTF
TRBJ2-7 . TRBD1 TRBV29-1 TGCAGCGTTTACGGGCAGGGGGCAGGTTACGAGCAGTACTTC CSVYGQGAGYEQYF